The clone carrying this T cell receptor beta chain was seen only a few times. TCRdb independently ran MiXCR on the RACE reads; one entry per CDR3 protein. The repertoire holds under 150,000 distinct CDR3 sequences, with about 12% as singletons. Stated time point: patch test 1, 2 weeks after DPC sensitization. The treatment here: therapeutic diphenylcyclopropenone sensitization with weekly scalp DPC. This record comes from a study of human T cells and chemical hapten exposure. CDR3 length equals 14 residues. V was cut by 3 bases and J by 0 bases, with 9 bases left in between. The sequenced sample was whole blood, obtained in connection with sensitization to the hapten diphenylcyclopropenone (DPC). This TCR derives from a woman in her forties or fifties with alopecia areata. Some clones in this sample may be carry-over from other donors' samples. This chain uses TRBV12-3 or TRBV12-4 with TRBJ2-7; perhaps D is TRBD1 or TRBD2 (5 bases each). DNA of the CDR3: TGTGCCAGCAGTTTTCTGGGGGTCTCCTACGAGCAGTACTTC. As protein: CASSFLGVSYEQYF.